Listed below are T cell receptor beta chains from one sample, sequenced in a study of neurological immune-mediated disorders. MiXCR was run by TCRdb on the 5' RACE reads, yielding one entry per CDR3 protein. The sample records roughly 36,000 distinct CDR3 sequences, almost 7.5% being singletons. The sequenced sample consisted of CD4+ T cells from blood. All receptors derive from a man in his fifties in good health. The CDR3 runs from the conserved cysteine through the conserved F or W. Each record gives: D gene, V gene, clone size, J gene, CDR3 DNA, CDR3 protein. A D gene is named only where the DNA matches it firmly. The size field is filled for only some rows; it gives once, few, many or a size class.

d_call: -; v_call: TRBV28; clone_size: many; j_call: TRBJ2-4; cdr3_nt: TGTGCCAGCAGTAAAACCCCCAGGGGTCAGTACTTC; cdr3_aa: CASSKTPRGQYF
d_call: -; v_call: TRBV5-1; clone_size: many; j_call: TRBJ1-5; cdr3_nt: TGCGCCAGCAGCCCGCTTAGCAATCAGCCCCAGCATTTT; cdr3_aa: CASSPLSNQPQHF
d_call: -; v_call: TRBV6-5; clone_size: many; j_call: TRBJ2-2; cdr3_nt: TGTGCCAGCAATACAGCCAGGGCGTACACCGGGGAGCTGTTTTTT; cdr3_aa: CASNTARAYTGELFF
d_call: -; v_call: TRBV7-2; clone_size: many; j_call: TRBJ1-4; cdr3_nt: TGTGCCAGCAGGCCCAGGGGTAATGAAAAACTGTTTTTT; cdr3_aa: CASRPRGNEKLFF
d_call: -; v_call: TRBV5-1; clone_size: many; j_call: TRBJ2-5; cdr3_nt: TGCGCCAGCAGCTTGGACAGGCGGCAGACCCAGTACTTC; cdr3_aa: CASSLDRRQTQYF
d_call: TRBD2; v_call: TRBV5-1; clone_size: many; j_call: TRBJ2-1; cdr3_nt: TGCGCCAGCAGCTTGTTACTAGCGGGAGCGGGTGAGCAGTTCTTC; cdr3_aa: CASSLLLAGAGEQFF
d_call: TRBD2; v_call: TRBV12-3/TRBV12-4; clone_size: -; j_call: TRBJ2-2; cdr3_nt: TGTGCCAGCAGTCCTGGGGCGGGAGCGAACACCGGGGAGCTGTTTTTT; cdr3_aa: CASSPGAGANTGELFF
d_call: TRBD1; v_call: TRBV7-8; clone_size: many; j_call: TRBJ2-1; cdr3_nt: TGTGCCAGCAGCCCGACAGGGCTAGGTTCCTACAATGAGCAGTTCTTC; cdr3_aa: CASSPTGLGSYNEQFF
d_call: -; v_call: TRBV4-1; clone_size: many; j_call: TRBJ1-5; cdr3_nt: TGCGCCAGCAGCCAAGGACCAGGGACGAATCAGCCCCAGCATTTT; cdr3_aa: CASSQGPGTNQPQHF
d_call: TRBD2; v_call: TRBV7-8; clone_size: many; j_call: TRBJ2-3; cdr3_nt: TGTGCCAGCAGCCTACTAGCGGTTCTCACAGATACGCAGTATTTT; cdr3_aa: CASSLLAVLTDTQYF
d_call: TRBD1; v_call: TRBV28; clone_size: many; j_call: TRBJ2-7; cdr3_nt: TGTGCCAGCAGTTTTGTGATGAGACAGGGTAACTACGAGCAGTACTTC; cdr3_aa: CASSFVMRQGNYEQYF
d_call: -; v_call: TRBV28; clone_size: many; j_call: TRBJ2-7; cdr3_nt: TGTGCCAGCAGTCCCTTTTTGGACATAGTTGGATCAGGCGAGCAGTACTTC; cdr3_aa: CASSPFLDIVGSGEQYF
d_call: TRBD2; v_call: TRBV20-1; clone_size: many; j_call: TRBJ2-1; cdr3_nt: TGCAGTGCCTCCTATCCCAGACTAGCGGGAGGGCCGGGGGATGAGCAGTTCTTC; cdr3_aa: CSASYPRLAGGPGDEQFF
d_call: TRBD2; v_call: TRBV7-2; clone_size: once; j_call: TRBJ2-2; cdr3_nt: TGTGCCAGCAGCGTTGAACAGCGGGAGAAACAGACCGGGGAGCTGTTTTTT; cdr3_aa: CASSVEQREKQTGELFF
d_call: TRBD1; v_call: TRBV3-1; clone_size: many; j_call: TRBJ1-5; cdr3_nt: TGTGCCAGCAGCCATCAGGACAGGGTTGGCAATCAGCCCCAGCATTTT; cdr3_aa: CASSHQDRVGNQPQHF
d_call: -; v_call: TRBV5-1; clone_size: many; j_call: TRBJ2-5; cdr3_nt: TGCGCCAGCAGCTTTGGACAGATCAACCAAGAGACCCAGTACTTC; cdr3_aa: CASSFGQINQETQYF
d_call: -; v_call: TRBV9; clone_size: many; j_call: TRBJ2-7; cdr3_nt: TGTGCCAGCAGCGCCAGGGTCGTGAGTTACGAGCAGTACTTC; cdr3_aa: CASSARVVSYEQYF
d_call: TRBD2; v_call: TRBV5-5; clone_size: -; j_call: TRBJ2-2; cdr3_nt: TGTGCCAGCCATATTAGCGGGACCTCTTTTGGGGAGCTGTTTTTT; cdr3_aa: CASHISGTSFGELFF
d_call: TRBD1; v_call: TRBV7-3; clone_size: many; j_call: TRBJ2-7; cdr3_nt: TGTGCCAGCAGCTTACCGACAGGGGCTTACTACGAGCAGTACTTC; cdr3_aa: CASSLPTGAYYEQYF
d_call: -; v_call: TRBV28; clone_size: many; j_call: TRBJ1-2; cdr3_nt: TGTGCCAGCAGCCTCAAGGTACCATATGGCTACACCTTC; cdr3_aa: CASSLKVPYGYTF
d_call: -; v_call: TRBV15; clone_size: many; j_call: TRBJ2-3; cdr3_nt: TGTGCCACCAGCAGAGCTTGGCGGGTCCCAGATACGCAGTATTTT; cdr3_aa: CATSRAWRVPDTQYF
d_call: TRBD1; v_call: TRBV3-1; clone_size: many; j_call: TRBJ2-7; cdr3_nt: TGTGCCAGCAGCCCGGCTGACAGGGGGCAGTACGAGCAGTACTTC; cdr3_aa: CASSPADRGQYEQYF
d_call: -; v_call: TRBV28; clone_size: many; j_call: TRBJ1-1; cdr3_nt: TGTGCCAGCAGTTTACGCACACGTTCGAACACTGAAGCTTTCTTT; cdr3_aa: CASSLRTRSNTEAFF
d_call: -; v_call: TRBV20-1; clone_size: -; j_call: TRBJ2-1; cdr3_nt: TGCAGTGCTTTTGAGCGCTACAATGAGCAGTTCTTC; cdr3_aa: CSAFERYNEQFF
d_call: -; v_call: TRBV12-3/TRBV12-4; clone_size: many; j_call: TRBJ2-2; cdr3_nt: TGTGCCAGCAACTCGGCCGGGGTCACCGGGGAGCTGTTTTTT; cdr3_aa: CASNSAGVTGELFF
d_call: TRBD2; v_call: TRBV5-4; clone_size: few; j_call: TRBJ2-5; cdr3_nt: TGTGCCAGCAGCTTCTCTAGCGGGATACAAGAGACCCAGTACTTC; cdr3_aa: CASSFSSGIQETQYF
d_call: -; v_call: TRBV4-2; clone_size: many; j_call: TRBJ1-2; cdr3_nt: TGTGCCAGCAGCCAACAAAACGACTATGGCTACACCTTC; cdr3_aa: CASSQQNDYGYTF
d_call: TRBD1; v_call: TRBV6-6; clone_size: many; j_call: TRBJ1-1; cdr3_nt: TGTGCCAGCAGTTCAACTCCGGGACAGGGGGGAGCTTTCTTT; cdr3_aa: CASSSTPGQGGAFF
d_call: -; v_call: TRBV20-1; clone_size: many; j_call: TRBJ2-1; cdr3_nt: TGCAGTGCTAGGAAGGTCGGTAGCGGCTCCTACAATGAGCAGTTCTTC; cdr3_aa: CSARKVGSGSYNEQFF
d_call: -; v_call: TRBV25-1; clone_size: many; j_call: TRBJ1-6; cdr3_nt: TGTGCCAGCAGTGAAGAAGGAACAGGGTATTCACCCCTCCACTTT; cdr3_aa: CASSEEGTGYSPLHF
d_call: -; v_call: TRBV6-5; clone_size: many; j_call: TRBJ2-2; cdr3_nt: TGTGCCAGCAGCACAGGGATGAACACCGGGGAGCTGTTTTTT; cdr3_aa: CASSTGMNTGELFF
d_call: TRBD2; v_call: TRBV20-1; clone_size: once; j_call: TRBJ2-1; cdr3_nt: TGCAGTGCTAGCGAACTAGCGGAGAACTACAATGAGCAGTTCTTC; cdr3_aa: CSASELAENYNEQFF
d_call: TRBD1; v_call: TRBV20-1; clone_size: -; j_call: TRBJ1-1; cdr3_nt: TGCAGTGCTAGCGGACAGGGACGAGGGTACACTGAAGCTTTCTTT; cdr3_aa: CSASGQGRGYTEAFF
d_call: -; v_call: TRBV7-2; clone_size: many; j_call: TRBJ1-5; cdr3_nt: TGTGCCAGCAGCTTTCAGGGTTATCAGCCCCAGCATTTT; cdr3_aa: CASSFQGYQPQHF
d_call: TRBD2; v_call: TRBV20-1; clone_size: many; j_call: TRBJ2-7; cdr3_nt: TGCAGTGCAGAAGGCGGGACTAGGCTCGAGCAGTACTTC; cdr3_aa: CSAEGGTRLEQYF
d_call: TRBD2; v_call: TRBV5-1; clone_size: many; j_call: TRBJ2-1; cdr3_nt: TGCGCCAGCAGCTCACAGCTAGCGGGGGCCAGCGGTGGGCAGTTCTTC; cdr3_aa: CASSSQLAGASGGQFF
d_call: -; v_call: TRBV5-6; clone_size: many; j_call: TRBJ2-1; cdr3_nt: TGTGCCAGCAGCTTGGCCAACGGATACAATGAGCAGTTCTTC; cdr3_aa: CASSLANGYNEQFF
d_call: -; v_call: TRBV7-3; clone_size: many; j_call: TRBJ2-5; cdr3_nt: TGTGCCAGCAGCTTAAAGGCGGCAGCCCAAGAGACCCAGTACTTC; cdr3_aa: CASSLKAAAQETQYF
d_call: -; v_call: TRBV12-3/TRBV12-4; clone_size: many; j_call: TRBJ1-6; cdr3_nt: TGTGCCAGCAGCCCCGGGGAGTTCGGCTCACCCCTCCACTTT; cdr3_aa: CASSPGEFGSPLHF
d_call: TRBD1; v_call: TRBV5-1; clone_size: many; j_call: TRBJ2-3; cdr3_nt: TGCGCCAGCAGACGCACAGGGGCGGCTAGCACAGATACGCAGTATTTT; cdr3_aa: CASRRTGAASTDTQYF
d_call: TRBD1; v_call: TRBV5-1; clone_size: many; j_call: TRBJ2-1; cdr3_nt: TGCGCCAGCAGCAGGGACAGGGAAGATGAGCAGTTCTTC; cdr3_aa: CASSRDREDEQFF
d_call: -; v_call: TRBV7-2; clone_size: many; j_call: TRBJ2-5; cdr3_nt: TGTGCCAGCAGCTTAAGCCAGGGCCAAGAGACCCAGTACTTC; cdr3_aa: CASSLSQGQETQYF
d_call: TRBD1; v_call: TRBV19; clone_size: -; j_call: TRBJ1-5; cdr3_nt: TGTGCCAGTAGCCCCAACGACAGGGCTAGCAATCAGCCCCAGCATTTT; cdr3_aa: CASSPNDRASNQPQHF
d_call: TRBD2; v_call: TRBV20-1; clone_size: many; j_call: TRBJ2-1; cdr3_nt: TGCAGTGCTAGGGGGAAGGGACTAGCGGGAGCCCTCTTC; cdr3_aa: CSARGKGLAGALF
d_call: TRBD1; v_call: TRBV20-1; clone_size: many; j_call: TRBJ2-1; cdr3_nt: TGCAGTGCTGGGGCCCGGGACAGGGTCTACAATGAGCAGTTCTTC; cdr3_aa: CSAGARDRVYNEQFF
d_call: -; v_call: TRBV12-3/TRBV12-4; clone_size: many; j_call: TRBJ2-1; cdr3_nt: TGTGCCAGCAGGACCTACAATGAGCAGTTCTTC; cdr3_aa: CASRTYNEQFF
d_call: TRBD2; v_call: TRBV7-8; clone_size: many; j_call: TRBJ2-5; cdr3_nt: TGTGCCAGCAGCTTAGGGGCTAGCGGGCGGCAAGAGACCCAGTACTTC; cdr3_aa: CASSLGASGRQETQYF
d_call: TRBD2; v_call: TRBV20-1; clone_size: few; j_call: TRBJ2-1; cdr3_nt: TGCAGTGCTAGAGCACTAGCGGATAACAATGAGCAGTTCTTC; cdr3_aa: CSARALADNNEQFF
d_call: TRBD1; v_call: TRBV5-1; clone_size: many; j_call: TRBJ2-7; cdr3_nt: TGCGCCAGCAGCACCTCCGGGACAGGGGGCGACGAGCAGTACTTC; cdr3_aa: CASSTSGTGGDEQYF
d_call: -; v_call: TRBV20-1; clone_size: many; j_call: TRBJ2-7; cdr3_nt: TGCAGTGCCCCTTTCGGGTCAGGGTTCTCCTACGAGCAGTACTTC; cdr3_aa: CSAPFGSGFSYEQYF
d_call: TRBD2; v_call: TRBV7-2; clone_size: many; j_call: TRBJ2-7; cdr3_nt: TGTGCCAGCAGCTTAGTTCCGAGACTAGCGGGAGATTTGACTTGGCAAGCCTACGAGCAGTACTTC; cdr3_aa: CASSLVPRLAGDLTWQAYEQYF
d_call: TRBD2; v_call: TRBV4-1; clone_size: -; j_call: TRBJ2-5; cdr3_nt: TGCGCCAGCAGCCTGCCGGGACTAGCGGAAGAGACCCAGTACTTC; cdr3_aa: CASSLPGLAEETQYF
d_call: -; v_call: TRBV28; clone_size: many; j_call: TRBJ1-4; cdr3_nt: TGTGCCAGCAGTTTAAACCGGCGCGGACCGAGTGGGGAAAAACTGTTTTTT; cdr3_aa: CASSLNRRGPSGEKLFF
d_call: -; v_call: TRBV20-1; clone_size: many; j_call: TRBJ1-6; cdr3_nt: TGCAGTGCTAGCGCGACACTAAATTCACCCCTCCACTTT; cdr3_aa: CSASATLNSPLHF
d_call: TRBD1; v_call: TRBV4-2; clone_size: few; j_call: TRBJ1-3; cdr3_nt: TGTGCCAGCAGCCGGGGGGGGGACAGGGATCACTCTGGAAACACCATATATTTT; cdr3_aa: CASSRGGDRDHSGNTIYF
d_call: TRBD2; v_call: TRBV20-1; clone_size: -; j_call: TRBJ2-7; cdr3_nt: TGCAGTGTGACTAGCGGGCACGAGCAGTACTTC; cdr3_aa: CSVTSGHEQYF
d_call: TRBD1; v_call: TRBV12-3/TRBV12-4; clone_size: many; j_call: TRBJ2-2; cdr3_nt: TGTGCCAGCTGGAGACAGGGGATCGGGGAGCTGTTTTTT; cdr3_aa: CASWRQGIGELFF
d_call: TRBD2; v_call: TRBV6-6; clone_size: many; j_call: TRBJ2-3; cdr3_nt: TGTGCCAGCAGTACCACTAGCGGGAGGGAAGATACGCAGTATTTT; cdr3_aa: CASSTTSGREDTQYF